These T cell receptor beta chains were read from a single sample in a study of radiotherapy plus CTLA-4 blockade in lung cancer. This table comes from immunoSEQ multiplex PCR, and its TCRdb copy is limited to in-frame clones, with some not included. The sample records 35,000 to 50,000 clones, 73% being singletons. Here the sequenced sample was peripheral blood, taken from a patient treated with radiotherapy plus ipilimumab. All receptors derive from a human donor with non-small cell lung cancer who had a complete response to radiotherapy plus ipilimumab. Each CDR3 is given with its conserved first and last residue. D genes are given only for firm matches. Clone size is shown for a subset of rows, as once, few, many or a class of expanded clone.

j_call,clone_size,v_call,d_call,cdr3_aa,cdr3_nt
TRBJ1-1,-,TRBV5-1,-,CASRSGVSKNTEAFF,TGCGCCAGTAGATCAGGGGTATCAAAAAACACTGAAGCTTTCTTT
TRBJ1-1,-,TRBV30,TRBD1,CAWNWDRANTEAFF,TGTGCCTGGAATTGGGACAGGGCGAACACTGAAGCTTTCTTT
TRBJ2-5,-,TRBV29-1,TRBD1,CSVRDRSGETQYF,TGCAGCGTAAGGGACAGGAGTGGAGAGACCCAGTACTTC
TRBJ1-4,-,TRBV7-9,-,CASSDPSSGITREKLFF,TGTGCCAGCAGCGACCCATCTTCAGGGATTACTCGGGAAAAACTGTTTTTT
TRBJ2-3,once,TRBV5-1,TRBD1,CASSQGTATSTDTQYF,TGCGCCAGCAGCCAAGGGACAGCAACTAGCACAGATACGCAGTATTTT
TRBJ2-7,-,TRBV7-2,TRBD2,CASSRGLAGAGGYEQYF,TGTGCCAGCTCCAGGGGGCTAGCGGGAGCAGGCGGCTACGAGCAGTACTTC
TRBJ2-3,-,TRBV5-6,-,CASSWGSGLGTDTQYF,TGTGCCAGCAGCTGGGGTAGCGGTCTGGGCACAGATACGCAGTATTTT
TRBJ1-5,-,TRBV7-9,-,CASSFEQVGQPQHF,TGTGCCAGCAGCTTTGAGCAGGTTGGTCAGCCCCAGCATTTT
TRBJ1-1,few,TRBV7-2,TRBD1,CASRAQGVVNTEAFF,TGTGCCAGCAGAGCACAGGGGGTCGTGAACACTGAAGCTTTCTTT
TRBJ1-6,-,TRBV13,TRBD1,CASSLGGGGGSSPLHF,TGTGCCAGCAGCTTAGGAGGAGGGGGCGGATCTTCACCCCTCCACTTT
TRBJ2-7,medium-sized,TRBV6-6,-,CASSYGSGYEQYF,TGTGCCAGCAGTTACGGGAGCGGGTACGAGCAGTACTTC
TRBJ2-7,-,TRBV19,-,CASSITASEQYF,TGTGCCAGTAGTATAACCGCGAGCGAGCAGTACTTC
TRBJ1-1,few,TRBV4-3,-,CASSGILRGTEAFF,TGCGCCAGCAGCGGTATCCTCAGGGGAACTGAAGCTTTCTTT
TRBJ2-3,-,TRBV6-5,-,CASSSYRGTDTQYF,TGTGCCAGCAGCTCATACAGGGGCACAGATACGCAGTATTTT
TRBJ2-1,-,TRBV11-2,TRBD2,CASGKGLAYNEQFF,TGTGCCAGCGGCAAGGGACTAGCCTACAATGAGCAGTTCTTC
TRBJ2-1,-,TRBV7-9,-,CASSPLAQQFF,TGTGCCAGCAGCCCTCTAGCTCAGCAGTTCTTC
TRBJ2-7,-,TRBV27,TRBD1,CASRPFRDRSYEQYF,TGTGCCAGCAGACCATTCCGGGACAGAAGCTACGAGCAGTACTTC
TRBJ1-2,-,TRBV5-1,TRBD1,CASSLFPGTDYGYTF,TGCGCCAGCAGCTTGTTCCCCGGGACAGACTATGGCTACACCTTC
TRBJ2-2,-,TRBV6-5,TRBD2,CASSYSVRGATGELFF,TGTGCCAGCAGTTACTCTGTGCGGGGGGCCACCGGGGAGCTGTTTTTT
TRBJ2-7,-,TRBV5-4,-,CASSSPRVGSYEQYF,TGTGCCAGCAGCTCGCCCCGGGTGGGCTCCTACGAGCAGTACTTC
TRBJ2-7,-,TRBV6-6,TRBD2,CASRSNSGNYEQYF,TGTGCCAGCCGATCGAATAGCGGGAACTACGAGCAGTACTTC
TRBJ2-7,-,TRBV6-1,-,CASMVGYEQYF,TGTGCCAGCATGGTGGGCTACGAGCAGTACTTC
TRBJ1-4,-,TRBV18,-,CASSPTDSATNEKLFF,TGTGCCAGCTCGCCTACCGACAGCGCAACTAATGAAAAACTGTTTTTT
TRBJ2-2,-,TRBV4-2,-,CASSTQGGWEDTGELFF,TGTGCCAGCAGCACCCAGGGGGGTTGGGAAGACACCGGGGAGCTGTTTTTT
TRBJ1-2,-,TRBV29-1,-,CSVPQGGGYGYTF,TGCAGCGTTCCACAGGGAGGGGGGTATGGCTACACCTTC
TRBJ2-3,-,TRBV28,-,CASSFGRQGKYF,TGTGCCAGCAGTTTTGGTAGGCAGGGAAAGTATTTT
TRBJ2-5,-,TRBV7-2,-,CASSISYQETQYF,TGTGCCAGCAGCATCTCCTATCAAGAGACCCAGTACTTC
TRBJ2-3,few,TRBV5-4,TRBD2,CASSSVLAGGADTQYF,TGTGCCAGCAGTTCGGTACTAGCGGGAGGGGCAGATACGCAGTATTTT
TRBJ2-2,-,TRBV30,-,CAWSVTGTGELFF,TGTGCCTGGAGTGTAACAGGAACCGGGGAGCTGTTTTTT
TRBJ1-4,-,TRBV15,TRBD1,CATSRDRGNEKLFF,TGTGCCACCAGCAGAGACAGGGGGAATGAAAAACTGTTTTTT
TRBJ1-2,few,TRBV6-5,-,CASSPTGAGYGYTF,TGTGCCAGCAGCCCGACCGGGGCGGGATATGGCTACACCTTC
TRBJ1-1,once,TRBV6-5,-,CASSSAGLDTEAFF,TGTGCCAGCAGTTCTGCCGGCCTAGACACTGAAGCTTTCTTT
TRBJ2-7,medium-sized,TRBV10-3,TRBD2,CAISEGGRAYEQYF,TGTGCCATCAGCGAGGGCGGGAGGGCCTACGAGCAGTACTTC